The TCR beta chain under discussion was sequenced for a study of post-analysis software for immune sequencing data. Study in general: Relapsing-remitting, secondary progressive and progressive-relapsing forms of multiple sclerosis all featured among disease courses.

The V end was cut by 2 bases, the J end by 4 bases, with 11 bases between. Germline V CDR1 and CDR2: MDHEN, SYDVKM. CDR3 length: 14 residues. Unique molecular identifiers had been added to the TCR beta cDNA libraries. Each sample of roughly 0.95 to 10 million input T cells yielded roughly 0.5 million cDNA molecules, so each molecule approximated one T cell. TCRdb passed the PCR reads through MiXCR, listing each CDR3 protein once. This sample has about 680,000 distinct CDR3 sequences, with 59% found just once. Study observations and caveats: F measure showed strong co-clustering of same-batch samples. Roughly 5 TRBV segments occurring more often in patients than controls included TRBV5-6, TRBV5-1 and TRBV20-1.

In regard to this clonotype: Its antigen remains unknown.

This sequence was found in a girl aged 2-10 years with multiple sclerosis. Sequencing used blood. The chain couples TRBV28 to TRBJ2-5, with a tentative D call TRBD1 (6 bases). The CDR3 nucleotides read TGTGCCAGCAGTTTAGACGTAGGGGGAGAGACCCAGTACTTC. It encodes CASSLDVGGETQYF.